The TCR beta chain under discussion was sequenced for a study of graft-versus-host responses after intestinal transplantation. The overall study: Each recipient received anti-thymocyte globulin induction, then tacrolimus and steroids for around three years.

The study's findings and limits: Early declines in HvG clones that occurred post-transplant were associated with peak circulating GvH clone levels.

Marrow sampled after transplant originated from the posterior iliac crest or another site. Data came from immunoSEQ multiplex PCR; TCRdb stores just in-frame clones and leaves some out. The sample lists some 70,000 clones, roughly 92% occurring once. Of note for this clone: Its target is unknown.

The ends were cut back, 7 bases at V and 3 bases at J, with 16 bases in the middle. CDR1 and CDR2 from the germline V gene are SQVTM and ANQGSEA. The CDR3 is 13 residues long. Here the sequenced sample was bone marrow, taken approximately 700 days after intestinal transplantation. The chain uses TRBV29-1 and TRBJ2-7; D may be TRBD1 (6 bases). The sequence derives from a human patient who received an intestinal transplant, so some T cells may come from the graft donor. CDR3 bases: TGCAGCGGTATACAGGGTTACGGCTACGAGCAGTACTTC. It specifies CSGIQGYGYEQYF.